Detailed here is one T cell receptor beta chain. Per the study methods: Estimation of nucleated cell counts relied on the amplification of reference gene primers. The data were produced by immunoSEQ multiplex PCR, yet TCRdb's version contains in-frame clones alone and is incomplete. V and J calls and clone size are given by that table; D and trimming were obtained from the DNA. The data hold 300,000 to 400,000 clones, with roughly 84% observed a single time. This record comes from a study of blood T cell repertoires in COVID-19. Enrollees, about 18 to 89 years old, lived in roughly 24 US areas. This CDR3 has 17 amino acids. The V end lost 5 bases, the J end lost 0 bases, and 17 bases lay between the germline ends. Germline V gives CDR1 SGHTA, CDR2 FQGNSA.

The genes are TRBV7-2 and TRBJ2-4, with D perhaps matching TRBD2 (6 bases). The sequence came from a woman younger than 45 who had recovered from COVID-19. The sequenced material came from PBMCs or T cells enriched from blood (not recorded which). CDR3 bases: TGTGCCAGCAGCCCGGGTGGTAGCGGATTAGCCAAAAACATTCAGTACTTC. Protein product: CASSPGGSGLAKNIQYF.